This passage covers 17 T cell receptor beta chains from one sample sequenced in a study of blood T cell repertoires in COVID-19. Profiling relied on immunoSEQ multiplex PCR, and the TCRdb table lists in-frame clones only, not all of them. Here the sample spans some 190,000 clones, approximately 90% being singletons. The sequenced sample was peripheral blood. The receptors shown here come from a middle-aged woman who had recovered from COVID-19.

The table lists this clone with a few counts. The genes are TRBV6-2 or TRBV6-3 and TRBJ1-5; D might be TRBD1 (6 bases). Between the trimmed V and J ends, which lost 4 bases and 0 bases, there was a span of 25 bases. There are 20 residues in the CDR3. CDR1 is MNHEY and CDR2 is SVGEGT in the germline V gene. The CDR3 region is CASSFDQTGVLRLSNQPQHF. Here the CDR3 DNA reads TGTGCCAGCAGTTTTGATCAGACAGGAGTTTTACGGCTTAGCAATCAGCCCCAGCATTTT.

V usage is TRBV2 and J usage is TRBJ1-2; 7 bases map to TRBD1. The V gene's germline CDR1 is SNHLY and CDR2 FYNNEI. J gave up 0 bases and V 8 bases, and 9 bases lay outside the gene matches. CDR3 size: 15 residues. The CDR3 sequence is CASRERDRANYGYTF. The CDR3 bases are TGTGCCAGCCGGGAGAGAGACAGGGCTAACTATGGCTACACCTTC.

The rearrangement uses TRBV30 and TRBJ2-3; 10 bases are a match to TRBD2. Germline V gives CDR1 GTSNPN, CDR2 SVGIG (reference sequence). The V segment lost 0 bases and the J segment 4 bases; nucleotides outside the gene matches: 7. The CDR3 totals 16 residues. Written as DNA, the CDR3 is TGTGCCTGGAGTGTACTTGCTAGCGGGAGTGCAGATACGCAGTATTTT. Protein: CAWSVLASGSADTQYF.

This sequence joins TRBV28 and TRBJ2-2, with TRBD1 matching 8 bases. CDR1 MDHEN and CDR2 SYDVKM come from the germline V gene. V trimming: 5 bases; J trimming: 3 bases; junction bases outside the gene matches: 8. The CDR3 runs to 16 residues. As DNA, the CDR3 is TGTGCCAGCAGTCCTCTCACGGACAGGGACACCGGGGAGCTGTTTTTT. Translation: CASSPLTDRDTGELFF.

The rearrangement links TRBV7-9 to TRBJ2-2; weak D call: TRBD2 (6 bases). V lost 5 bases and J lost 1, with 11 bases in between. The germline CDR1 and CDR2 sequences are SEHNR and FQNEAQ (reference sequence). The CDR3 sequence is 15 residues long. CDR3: CASSREGLNTGELFF. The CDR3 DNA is TGTGCCAGCAGCCGTGAGGGACTGAACACCGGGGAGCTGTTTTTT. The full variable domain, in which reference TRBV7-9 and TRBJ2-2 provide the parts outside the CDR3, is DTGVSQNPRHKITKRGQNVTFRCDPISEHNRLYWYRQTLGQGPEFLTYFQNEAQLEKSRLLSDRFSAERPKGSFSTLEIQRTEQGDSAMYLCASSREGLNTGELFFGEGSRLTVL.

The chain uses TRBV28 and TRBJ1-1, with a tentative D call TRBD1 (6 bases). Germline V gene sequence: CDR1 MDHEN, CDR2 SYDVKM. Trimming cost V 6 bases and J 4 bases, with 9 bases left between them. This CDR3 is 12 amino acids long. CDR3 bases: TGTGCCAGCAGGGGACAACGCACTGAAGCTTTCTTT. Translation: CASRGQRTEAFF.

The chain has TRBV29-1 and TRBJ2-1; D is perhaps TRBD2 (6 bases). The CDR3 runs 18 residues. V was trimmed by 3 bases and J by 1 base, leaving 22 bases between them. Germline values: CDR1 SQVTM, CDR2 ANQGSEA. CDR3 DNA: TGCAGCGTTGACAGGGTTGGACTACGCTTGGGGTCCTACAATGAGCAGTTCTTC. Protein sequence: CSVDRVGLRLGSYNEQFF.

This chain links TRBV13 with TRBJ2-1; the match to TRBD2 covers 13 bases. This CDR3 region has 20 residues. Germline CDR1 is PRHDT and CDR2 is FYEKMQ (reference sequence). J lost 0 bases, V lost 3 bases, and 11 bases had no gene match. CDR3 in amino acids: CASSFLTRTSGSRSYNEQFF. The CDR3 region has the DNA TGTGCCAGCAGCTTCCTAACGCGGACTAGCGGGAGCCGCTCCTACAATGAGCAGTTCTTC.

The CDR3 coding sequence is TGTGCCTGGAGTTTTGGCGGGAGCCTTCGATCAGATACGCAGTATTTT. Protein: CAWSFGGSLRSDTQYF. The gene calls are TRBV30 and TRBJ2-3, with 7 bases lining up with TRBD2. Germline V gene lookup returns CDR1 GTSNPN and CDR2 SVGIG (reference sequence). The CDR3 totals 16 residues. The V and J ends lost 2 bases and 4 bases, in that order; junction bases with no gene match: 12.

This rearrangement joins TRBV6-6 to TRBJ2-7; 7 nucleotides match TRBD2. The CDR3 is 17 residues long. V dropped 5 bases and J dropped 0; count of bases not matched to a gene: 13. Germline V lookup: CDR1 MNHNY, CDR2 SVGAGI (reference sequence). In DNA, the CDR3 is TGTGCCAGCAGTCGATTAAACATACTAGCGACCTCCTACGAGCAGTACTTC. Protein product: CASSRLNILATSYEQYF.

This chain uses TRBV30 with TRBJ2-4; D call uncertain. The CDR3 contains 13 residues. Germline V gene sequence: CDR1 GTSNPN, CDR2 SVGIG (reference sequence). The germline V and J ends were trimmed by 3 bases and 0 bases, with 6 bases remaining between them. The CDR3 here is CAWRETAKNIQYF. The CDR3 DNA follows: TGTGCCTGGAGGGAGACAGCCAAAAACATTCAGTACTTC.

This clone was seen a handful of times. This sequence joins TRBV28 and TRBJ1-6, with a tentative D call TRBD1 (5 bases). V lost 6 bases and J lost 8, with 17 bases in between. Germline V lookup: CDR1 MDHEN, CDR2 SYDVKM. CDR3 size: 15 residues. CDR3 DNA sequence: TGTGCCAGCAGACTAACCGGGACTACGGATTCACCCCTCCACTTT. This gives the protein CASRLTGTTDSPLHF.

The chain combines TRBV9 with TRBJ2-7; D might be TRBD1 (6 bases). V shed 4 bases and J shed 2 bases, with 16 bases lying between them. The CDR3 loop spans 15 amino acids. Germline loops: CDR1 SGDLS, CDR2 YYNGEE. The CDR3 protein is CASSPEGETTYEQYF. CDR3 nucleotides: TGTGCCAGCAGCCCAGAGGGGGAGACCACCTACGAGCAGTACTTC.

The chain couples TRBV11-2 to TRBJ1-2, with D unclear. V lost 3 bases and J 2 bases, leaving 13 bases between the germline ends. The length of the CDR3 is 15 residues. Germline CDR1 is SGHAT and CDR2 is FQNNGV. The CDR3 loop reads CASSLEGWGNYGYTF. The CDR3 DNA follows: TGTGCCAGCAGCTTGGAGGGCTGGGGAAACTATGGCTACACCTTC.

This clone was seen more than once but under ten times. CDR3 loop: CASSLKGGVYNEQFF. As DNA, the CDR3 is TGTGCCAGCAGCTTAAAGGGCGGGGTTTACAATGAGCAGTTCTTC. The chain links TRBV7-9 to TRBJ2-1, with D perhaps matching TRBD2 (6 bases). Germline CDR1 SEHNR, CDR2 FQNEAQ (reference sequence). V was clipped by 2 bases and J by 4 bases, with 12 bases between them. This CDR3 spans 15 amino acids.

The CDR3 DNA sequence: TGCGCCAGCAGCTTAACAGGTTTGGGAAACACTGAAGCTTTCTTT. Its translation is CASSLTGLGNTEAFF. The rearrangement uses TRBV5-1 and TRBJ1-1; TRBD1 is a possible D gene (5 bases). The germline CDR1 and CDR2 sequences are SGHRS and YFSETQ. The V gene lost 2 bases and the J gene lost 2 bases, with 13 bases spanning the gap. This CDR3 has 15 residues. The variable domain in full, completed from reference TRBV5-1 and TRBJ1-1, reads KAGVTQTPRYLIKTRGQQVTLSCSPISGHRSVSWYQQTPGQGLQFLFEYFSETQRNKGNFPGRFSGRQFSNSRSEMNVSTLELGDSALYLCASSLTGLGNTEAFFGQGTRLTVV.

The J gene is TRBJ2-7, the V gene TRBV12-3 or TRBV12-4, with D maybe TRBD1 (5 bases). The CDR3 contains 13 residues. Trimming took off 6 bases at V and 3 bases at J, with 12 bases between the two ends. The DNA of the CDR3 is TGTGCCAGCAGCCTGGGGCTTGGCTACGAGCAGTACTTC. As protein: CASSLGLGYEQYF.